The 5 T cell receptor beta chains below were found in one sample sequenced in a study of PD-1 blockade in classical Hodgkin lymphoma (dated by TCRdb to 2018 to 2021). Library preparation was by the immunoSEQ multiplex PCR assay. This is the immuneACCESS table as TCRdb keeps it, with only in-frame sequences that have V and J called. A part of the clones is gone; compared with another copy, unresolved V genes explain less than half, and the rest is unexplained. This sample is represented by about 27,000 clones; approximately 89% of them were singletons. The ten largest clones represent over 2% of the sample. The sample's time point label is to be understood as: cycle 4 day 1 (C4D1), after less than 7 weeks of nivolumab. Every trial patient had relapsed following autologous stem cell transplantation, and prior brentuximab vedotin exposure was what differed among cohorts A, B and C. Magnetic negative selection with a Miltenyi CD4+ T cell isolation kit was used to purify CD4+ T cells from thawed PBMCs.

Here the sequenced sample was CD4+ T cells from blood, taken before the fourth cycle of nivolumab. The receptors come from a human donor with classical Hodgkin lymphoma.

J is TRBJ2-1 and V is TRBV2, with D perhaps given as TRBD1 or TRBD2 (5 bases each). Germline CDR1 is SNHLY and CDR2 is FYNNEI. V gave up 6 bases and J gave up 4 bases, with 16 bases separating them. The CDR3 runs 15 residues. CDR3 sequence (DNA): TGTGCCAGCAGACCCGGGACGGCCGGATACAATGAGCAGTTCTTC. Residues: CASRPGTAGYNEQFF.

V usage is TRBV30 and J usage is TRBJ1-1; TRBD1 might be the D (5 bases). Deletions cut 0 bases from V and 2 bases from J, with 10 bases between. The CDR3 length is 14 residues. Germline CDR1 is GTSNPN and CDR2 is SVGIG (reference sequence). Here the CDR3 DNA reads TGTGCCTGGAGTGTACACAGGACCAACACTGAAGCTTTCTTT. The encoded protein is CAWSVHRTNTEAFF.

This chain joins TRBV19 and TRBJ1-1; D is unresolved. Germline-derived CDR1 and CDR2 are LNHDA and SQIVND (reference sequence). This CDR3 has 11 amino acids. V gave up 9 bases and J gave up 0 bases, with 5 bases separating them. The CDR3 protein is CASSLNTEAFF. CDR3 bases: TGTGCCAGCAGCCTGAACACTGAAGCTTTCTTT.

This clone was detected once. The gene calls are TRBV6-4 and TRBJ2-7, with D possibly being TRBD2 (6 bases). Trimming removed 4 bases from V and 2 bases from J, with 12 bases in between. This CDR3 is 14 amino acids long. In germline, CDR1 is MRHNA, CDR2 SNTAGT. The CDR3 sequence: CASSAEAGPYEQYF. In DNA, the CDR3 is TGTGCCAGCAGTGCTGAGGCGGGACCCTACGAGCAGTACTTC.

V is TRBV19 and J is TRBJ1-2; TRBD1 matches 8 bases. The junction had 14 bases not matched to a gene; V was cut back by 6 bases and J by 2 bases. CDR1 and CDR2 from the germline V gene are LNHDA and SQIVND (reference sequence). CDR3 size: 17 residues. The CDR3 nucleotides are TGTGCCAGTAGAATGGGACGGAGGACAGGGATGAACTATGGCTACACCTTC. Its translation: CASRMGRRTGMNYGYTF.